This T cell receptor (beta chain) was sequenced during a study of blood T cells in healthy people across ages. Regarding the study as a whole: Diversity of TCR beta per million T cells declined in a roughly linear way with age.

A second PCR of roughly 7 to 11 cycles used a sample-barcoded 5' primer and a J-beta primer mix. Sequencing of every sample gave 2.5 million or more CDR3-containing paired-end reads. TCRdb independently ran MiXCR on the 5' RACE reads; one entry per CDR3 protein. The table includes around 1,800,000 distinct CDR3 sequences, around 42% detected once. With regard to this clonotype: No antigen is known for it.

Trimming pared 1 base from V and 4 bases from J, leaving 13 bases between. Germline V gives CDR1 MGHRA, CDR2 YSYEKL. There are 15 residues in the CDR3. For every donor, a draw yielded ten milliliters of peripheral blood. The extraction recovered at least 5 micrograms of total RNA per sample. The TCR was taken from a human donor in good health. The V and J genes are TRBV4-1 and TRBJ2-5, with a possible D match to TRBD1 (6 bases). Sequencing input: blood. In nucleotides, the CDR3 is TGCGCCAGCAGCCAAGCTCCAGGGGCAGGAGAGACCCAGTACTTC. Protein: CASSQAPGAGETQYF.